The TCR beta chain described here comes from a study of early T cells in non-severe SARS-CoV-2 infection. In germline, CDR1 is SGHTA, CDR2 FQGTGA. The CDR3 totals 14 residues. V lost 2 bases and J 5 bases, leaving 12 bases between the germline ends. Attached unique molecular identifiers marked individual cDNA molecules. TCRdb re-derived calls from the 5' RACE reads in MiXCR, one entry per CDR3 protein. This sample has some 40,000 distinct CDR3 sequences, with approximately 6.1% found just once. This clonotype was observed at least ten times. The input for sequencing was whole blood, taken at baseline. The sequence came from an adult who was a healthcare worker with PCR-confirmed SARS-CoV-2 infection or an uninfected control (not recorded which). The chain is built from TRBV7-3 and TRBJ1-1; D is uncertain. The CDR3 DNA is TGTGCCAGCAGCTTATACTCGACGGGAACTGAAGCTTTCTTT. Amino acids: CASSLYSTGTEAFF.